The 28 T cell receptor beta chains given below trace back to one sample, sequenced in a study of CD8+ T cells in alopecia areata. Regarding treatment: oral pan-JAK inhibitor, 5-10 mg twice daily. Sequencing relied on a cDNA template that was reverse transcribed from extracted RNA. Data came from immunoSEQ multiplex PCR; TCRdb stores just in-frame clones and leaves some out. This table has under 150,000 clones, roughly three fifths appearing once. This specimen consisted of CD4+ T cells sorted from blood, obtained at week 24, from a patient treated with tofacitinib. These receptors all come from a human donor with alopecia areata.

Points on this clone: The same CDR3 also results from other DNA sequences found in this sample. J is TRBJ1-6 and V is TRBV7-9; D might be TRBD1 (6 bases). The CDR3 is made up of 14 amino acids. Germline V CDR1 and CDR2: SEHNR, FQNEAQ (reference sequence). The V and J ends lost 1 base and 6 bases respectively, with 7 bases between them. CDR3 in DNA: TGTGCCAGCAGCTTAGAGGGGGGTAATTCACCCCTCCACTTT. This sequence encodes CASSLEGGNSPLHF.

This clone came up a few times. The chain recombines TRBV6-1 with TRBJ2-5; D is unclear. The CDR3 covers 15 residues. Germline V gives CDR1 MNHNS, CDR2 SASEGT. Trimming shortened V by 0 bases and J by 2 bases, and 10 bases separated the two germline ends. The CDR3 spells CASSEAPHGQETQYF. The CDR3 DNA follows: TGTGCCAGCAGTGAAGCCCCACACGGACAAGAGACCCAGTACTTC.

The V call is TRBV7-3, the J call TRBJ2-5; D not resolved. Germline assignment: CDR1 SGHTA and CDR2 FQGTGA. Trimming took 5 bases from V and 2 from J, leaving 18 bases between them. The CDR3 is 16 residues long. The CDR3 nucleotides are TGTGCCAGCAGCCGAATTGGCCTAGAGGAACAAGAGACCCAGTACTTC. Amino acids: CASSRIGLEEQETQYF.

The V call is TRBV7-2, the J call TRBJ2-3; no reliable D call. V gave up 3 bases and J gave up 4 bases, with 8 bases separating them. Germline loops: CDR1 SGHTA, CDR2 FQGNSA. This CDR3 region has 13 residues. In DNA form, the CDR3 reads TGTGCCAGCAGCTTCTTAGGCGCAGATACGCAGTATTTT. This encodes CASSFLGADTQYF.

The chain employs TRBV7-9 and TRBJ1-2; maybe TRBD1 (5 bases). Germline CDR1 and CDR2: SEHNR and FQNEAQ (reference sequence). V dropped 7 bases and J dropped 6 bases, with 9 bases sitting between them. This CDR3 comprises 11 residues. CDR3 amino acids: CASNTRDGYTF. CDR3 DNA: TGTGCCAGCAATACCAGGGATGGCTACACCTTC.

The V gene is TRBV19, the J gene TRBJ1-1; 7 positions match TRBD1. The CDR3 length is 14 residues. J was trimmed by 3 bases and V by 4 bases; bases with no gene match: 5. CDR1 is LNHDA and CDR2 is SQIVND in the germline V gene (reference sequence). CDR3 region: CASSRGQDYTEAFF. DNA of the CDR3: TGTGCCAGTAGTAGAGGACAGGACTACACTGAAGCTTTCTTT.

The V and J genes are TRBV25-1 and TRBJ1-2; TRBD1 matches at 8 bases. The CDR3 contains 13 residues. Germline V CDR1 and CDR2: MGHDK, SYGVNS. V was pared by 4 bases and J by 4 bases, with 2 bases of the junction left unmatched. In DNA, the CDR3 is TGTGCCAGCAGTGGGACAGGGAGCTATGGCTACACCTTC. Translated, it gives CASSGTGSYGYTF.

The rearrangement joins TRBV25-1 to TRBJ1-5, with unresolved D. The ends were cut back, 3 bases at V and 4 bases at J, with 7 bases in the middle. The CDR3 is 13 amino acids. Germline CDR1 reads MGHDK; CDR2 reads SYGVNS. For the CDR3, the DNA is TGTGCCAGCAGTGATTATGGAAATCAGCCCCAGCATTTT. This codes for CASSDYGNQPQHF.

The chain uses TRBV30 and TRBJ2-1; D is uncertain. The CDR3 covers 11 residues. Germline V gene data show CDR1 as GTSNPN and CDR2 as SVGIG (reference sequence). V lost 2 bases, J lost 12 bases, and 11 bases lay in between. DNA for the CDR3: TGTGCCTGGAGTACCCAGGCGGTGCAGTTCTTC. This sequence encodes CAWSTQAVQFF.

The sample holds one count of this clone. The V gene is TRBV12-5, the J gene TRBJ1-1; no clear D gene. The CDR3 loop spans 12 amino acids. Germline loops: CDR1 LGHNT, CDR2 FRNRAP. V gave up 7 bases and J gave up 2 bases, with 8 bases separating them. The chain's CDR3 is CASVLDNTEAFF. The CDR3 region has the DNA TGTGCTAGTGTCCTCGATAACACTGAAGCTTTCTTT.

The chain is built from TRBV5-8 and TRBJ2-5, with 10 bases aligning to TRBD1. V was pared by 5 bases and J by 5 bases, with 6 bases of the junction left unmatched. The CDR3 has 14 residues. Germline CDR1 SGHTS, CDR2 YDEGEE. CDR3 DNA sequence: TGTGCCAGCAGTACGGGACAGGGGTCGGAGACCCAGTACTTC. Its translation: CASSTGQGSETQYF.

The V and J genes are TRBV25-1 and TRBJ1-5; 8 bases map to TRBD1. The CDR3 is 17 amino acids. Germline V gives CDR1 MGHDK, CDR2 SYGVNS. The V gene end was trimmed by 3 bases and the J gene end by 1 base; junction bases not matched to a gene: 8. For the CDR3, the DNA is TGTGCCAGCAGTGACTCTACCGGACAGGGAAGCAATCAGCCCCAGCATTTT. Translating gives CASSDSTGQGSNQPQHF.

The V and J genes are TRBV6-5 and TRBJ2-1; D tentatively fits TRBD1 or TRBD2 (5 bases each). The V gene lost 5 bases and the J gene lost 15 bases, with 14 bases spanning the gap. The CDR3 contains 11 residues. The germline gives CDR1 MNHEY, CDR2 SVGAGI. The CDR3 here is CASSAEGSSFF. The DNA of the CDR3 is TGTGCCAGCAGTGCAGAGGGGTCCTCGTTCTTC.

V is TRBV2 and J is TRBJ1-5; D might be TRBD1 (5 bases). Between the trimmed V and J ends, which lost 6 bases and 6 bases, there was a span of 9 bases. The germline CDR1 and CDR2 sequences are SNHLY and FYNNEI. The CDR3 runs 12 residues. The CDR3 DNA sequence: TGTGCCAGCAGGCTGGGGGGTCAGCCCCAGCATTTT. Translation gives CASRLGGQPQHF.

The chain couples TRBV25-1 to TRBJ1-2; 8 bases align to TRBD1. The CDR3 totals 13 residues. V was clipped by 8 bases and J by 2 bases; unmatched bases: 4. CDR1 is MGHDK and CDR2 is SYGVNS in the germline V gene. CDR3 loop: CASAQGGNYGYTF. CDR3 coding DNA: TGTGCCAGCGCACAGGGGGGGAACTATGGCTACACCTTC.

The chain joins TRBV2 to TRBJ1-6; 7 bases agree with TRBD1. J gave up 10 bases and V 5 bases, and 8 bases lay outside the gene matches. Looked up from germline, CDR1 is SNHLY and CDR2 is FYNNEI. This CDR3 spans 14 amino acids. Here the CDR3 DNA reads TGTGCCAGCAGTCCCGGGAGGGGGCCGTCACCCCTCCACTTT. This sequence encodes CASSPGRGPSPLHF. Full variable domain (missing parts from reference TRBV2 and TRBJ1-6): EPEVTQTPSHQVTQMGQEVILRCVPISNHLYFYWYRQILGQKVEFLVSFYNNEISEKSEIFDDQFSVERPDGSNFTLKIRSTKLEDSAMYFCASSPGRGPSPLHFGNGTRLTVT.

This clone has more than one count but fewer than ten. V usage is TRBV2 and J usage is TRBJ2-7; no clear D. Germline assignment: CDR1 SNHLY and CDR2 FYNNEI. This CDR3 contains 12 residues. Trimming stripped 5 bases from V and 3 bases from J, with 8 bases between. CDR3 bases: TGTGCCAGCAGTCTTAACCTCTACGAGCAGTACTTC. This codes for CASSLNLYEQYF.

This clone was seen a single time. This chain links TRBV5-6 with TRBJ1-2, with 7 bases that match TRBD1. There are 15 residues in the CDR3. Germline CDR1 reads SGHDT; CDR2 reads YYEEEE. The trim removed 3 bases at V and 5 bases at J, leaving 10 bases unmatched. For the CDR3, the DNA is TGTGCCAGCAGCTCAATACTCACAGGGGAATATGGCTACACCTTC. It yields the protein CASSSILTGEYGYTF. Together with reference TRBV5-6 and TRBJ1-2, the CDR3 gives the full variable domain: DAGVTQSPTHLIKTRGQQVTLRCSPKSGHDTVSWYQQALGQGPQFIFQYYEEEERQRGNFPDRFSGHQFPNYSSELNVNALLLGDSALYLCASSSILTGEYGYTFGSGTRLTVV.

This clone was found a few times. This chain links TRBV4-1 with TRBJ1-6; D may be TRBD1 (6 bases). CDR3 length equals 16 residues. Trimming removed 1 base at V and 4 bases at J, with 11 bases between. Germline CDR1 and CDR2: MGHRA and YSYEKL. CDR3 DNA sequence: TGCGCCAGCAGCCAAGGACCGGGACAATATAATTCACCCCTCCACTTT. Translating gives CASSQGPGQYNSPLHF.

This chain connects TRBV29-1 to TRBJ2-1, with D unresolved. V lost 0 bases and J 10 bases, leaving 13 bases between the germline ends. The length of the CDR3 is 13 residues. The germline gives CDR1 SQVTM, CDR2 ANQGSEA. The DNA for the CDR3 is TGCAGCGTTGAAGATCCGTTGACTGTAGAGCAGTTCTTC. This codes for CSVEDPLTVEQFF.

This clone was counted between two and nine times. V is TRBV4-2 and J is TRBJ2-3; 8 nucleotides match TRBD2. Trimming at V came to 4 bases and at J to 3 bases, leaving 6 bases not matched to a gene. CDR3 size: 15 residues. Germline CDR1 and CDR2: LGHNA and YNFKEQ. In nucleotides, the CDR3 is TGTGCCAGCAGCCGAGCGGGGGTTGAGACAGATACGCAGTATTTT. This gives the protein CASSRAGVETDTQYF.

This clone was counted once. V is TRBV4-1 and J is TRBJ2-4; 7 nucleotides align to TRBD1. The CDR3 is made up of 15 amino acids. The V gene end was trimmed by 2 bases and the J gene end by 4 bases; junction bases not matched to a gene: 5. The germline V gene encodes CDR1 MGHRA and CDR2 YSYEKL. The CDR3 is CASSQSGTEKNIQYF. CDR3 bases: TGCGCCAGCAGCCAATCCGGGACAGAAAAAAACATTCAGTACTTC.

This clone was detected only a few times. The V gene is TRBV29-1, the J gene TRBJ2-2; D ambiguous. CDR3 length equals 14 residues. Looked up from germline, CDR1 is SQVTM and CDR2 is ANQGSEA. Between the trimmed V and J ends, which lost 3 bases and 2 bases, there was a span of 10 bases. CDR3 sequence reads: CSVDFGFNTGELFF. In DNA form, the CDR3 reads TGCAGCGTTGATTTTGGGTTTAACACCGGGGAGCTGTTTTTT.

The chain joins TRBV6-5 to TRBJ2-7; TRBD1 might be the D (5 bases). CDR1 and CDR2 from the germline V gene are MNHEY and SVGAGI. The CDR3 has 15 amino acids. V dropped 0 bases and J dropped 1 base, with 10 bases sitting between them. CDR3 residues: CASSYSAQVSYEQYF. In DNA, the CDR3 is TGTGCCAGCAGTTACTCGGCACAGGTGTCCTACGAGCAGTACTTC.

The gene calls are TRBV5-1 and TRBJ2-2; 7 bases line up with TRBD2. Per germline, CDR1 SGHRS and CDR2 YFSETQ. With V trimmed by 1 base and J by 6 bases, 9 bases remained unmatched. The CDR3 is 16 residues long. The CDR3 region has the DNA TGCGCCAGCAGCTTGTCGCCCTTGGGAGGGTCCGGGGAGCTGTTTTTT. Translation: CASSLSPLGGSGELFF.

The chain carries TRBV7-9 and TRBJ1-5; 9 bases map to TRBD1. The CDR3 extends over 14 amino acids. CDR1 is SEHNR, CDR2 FQNEAQ, per germline (reference sequence). With V trimmed by 5 bases and J by 8 bases, 7 bases remained unmatched. This CDR3 is CASSAGTGNEPQHF. Here the CDR3 DNA reads TGTGCCAGCAGCGCGGGGACAGGGAACGAGCCCCAGCATTTT.

This clone was detected only a few times. The chain is built from TRBV19 and TRBJ2-7; TRBD1 is a possible D gene (5 bases). V lost 7 bases to trimming and J lost 1 base, with 14 bases between them. The CDR3 runs 14 residues. Looked up from germline, CDR1 is LNHDA and CDR2 is SQIVND (reference sequence). The chain's CDR3 is CASKWTYASYEQYF. CDR3 bases: TGTGCCAGTAAGTGGACATATGCTTCCTACGAGCAGTACTTC.

The chain has TRBV29-1 and TRBJ1-4; D may be TRBD1 (5 bases). CDR1 is SQVTM and CDR2 is ANQGSEA in the germline V gene. Trimming removed 4 bases at V and 0 bases at J, with 6 bases between. CDR3 size: 13 residues. The CDR3 loop is CSVAGATNEKLFF. The CDR3 bases are TGCAGCGTTGCGGGGGCAACTAATGAAAAACTGTTTTTT.